The sequence of this T cell receptor beta chain was determined in a study of CD8 T cells in ankylosing spondylitis. V lost 6 bases, J lost 7 bases, and 20 bases stayed unmatched. Germline V gives CDR1 MNHEY, CDR2 SVGAGI. The CDR3 loop spans 18 amino acids. Broader study findings: Peripheral blood held disease-linked clones only at relatively low frequency, and these were CD8+. Enrichment of disease-linked clones was reportedly significant in matched ankylosing spondylitis synovial fluid. Typical of ankylosing spondylitis blood, it appeared, was a TCR beta motif of roughly eight highly homologous variants.

Comment on this clonotype: The antigen remains undetermined.

Libraries for TCR beta were made by quantitative 5'-RACE with molecular barcodes. TCRdb reprocessed the 5' RACE reads via MiXCR and lists one record per CDR3 protein. Of around 320,000 distinct CDR3 sequences detected, 20% appear once; the ten largest clones hold approximately 3.7%. The TCR comes from a female donor with ankylosing spondylitis or in good health (not recorded which). This chain links TRBV6-5 with TRBJ1-4, with 7 bases fitting TRBD1. Sequencing input: blood, either unsorted or a sorted T cell fraction (not recorded which). This chain's CDR3 is CASRLGTAGWLRREKLFF. For the CDR3, the DNA is TGTGCCAGCAGATTAGGGACAGCAGGCTGGCTTAGGCGTGAAAAACTGTTTTTT.